This TCR beta chain was sequenced for a study of beta chain features in type 1 diabetes. The whole isolated RNA underwent reverse transcription, so sequencing captured expressed TCRB transcripts. Repertoires were generated with immunoSEQ multiplex PCR, while TCRdb's copy carries only in-frame clones and drops some. The table records some 330,000 clones, approximately 9.9% of them present only once. Germline V CDR1 and CDR2: SGHRS, YFSETQ. V lost 0 bases and J 5 bases, leaving 9 bases between the germline ends. The length of the CDR3 is 14 residues. This receptor was obtained from a woman aged 25 to 39 in good health. Sequenced sample: naive CD4+ T cells from blood. The rearrangement joins TRBV5-1 to TRBJ1-5; perhaps TRBD1 as D (6 bases). The CDR3 DNA sequence: TGCGCCAGCAGCTTGGACTCAGGGGATCAGCCCCAGCATTTT. Its protein product is CASSLDSGDQPQHF.